The rows below give T cell receptor beta chains drawn from one sample of a study of cytomegalovirus exposure and HLA in healthy donors. The table came from immunoSEQ multiplex PCR; TCRdb's copy has only in-frame clones and leaves some out. The sample shows some 150,000 clones, 80% of them seen only once. The specimen sequenced was PBMCs. These receptors all stem from a man between 18 and 35 years old in good health and CMV-seropositive. CDR3s include the opening cysteine and the closing phenylalanine or tryptophan. The order of the fields is clone size, V gene, J gene, D gene, CDR3 protein, CDR3 DNA. A D gene is named only where the DNA matches it firmly. Only some rows state a clone size, as once, few, many or a class for expanded clones.

size: few; V: TRBV5-5; J: TRBJ1-5; D: -; CDR3: CASSLAPDSTGQPQHF; DNA: TGTGCCAGCAGCTTGGCCCCGGACAGCACGGGGCAGCCCCAGCATTTT
size: -; V: TRBV5-4; J: TRBJ2-2; D: TRBD1; CDR3: CASRADRGPRELFF; DNA: TGTGCCAGCAGGGCGGACAGGGGGCCCAGGGAGCTGTTTTTT
size: -; V: TRBV6-4; J: TRBJ2-1; D: TRBD2; CDR3: CASTKQAGDYNEQFF; DNA: TGTGCCAGCACCAAACAAGCGGGGGACTACAATGAGCAGTTCTTC
size: -; V: TRBV19; J: TRBJ1-1; D: TRBD1; CDR3: CASIYGTGANTEAFF; DNA: TGTGCCAGCATATACGGGACAGGTGCGAACACTGAAGCTTTCTTT
size: -; V: TRBV19; J: TRBJ1-5; D: -; CDR3: CASSISGGPQPQHF; DNA: TGTGCCAGTAGTATATCGGGGGGTCCTCAGCCCCAGCATTTT
size: -; V: TRBV4-3; J: TRBJ2-5; D: TRBD1; CDR3: CASSQDLPGQGAQETQYF; DNA: TGCGCCAGCAGCCAAGATCTCCCGGGACAGGGGGCACAAGAGACCCAGTACTTC
size: -; V: TRBV19; J: TRBJ2-1; D: TRBD2; CDR3: CASSIEGSGSTYNEQFF; DNA: TGTGCCAGTAGTATAGAGGGAAGCGGGAGCACCTACAATGAGCAGTTCTTC
size: -; V: TRBV27; J: TRBJ2-5; D: -; CDR3: CASSLYPEYQETQYF; DNA: TGTGCCAGCAGTTTATACCCGGAGTACCAAGAGACCCAGTACTTC
size: -; V: TRBV9; J: TRBJ1-2; D: -; CDR3: CASSLTQQAF; DNA: TGTGCCAGCAGCCTTACGCAACAGGCCTTC
size: -; V: TRBV4-2; J: TRBJ2-5; D: TRBD2; CDR3: CASSQPRGTSGGQETQYF; DNA: TGTGCCAGCAGCCAACCCAGGGGGACTAGCGGGGGACAAGAGACCCAGTACTTC
size: -; V: TRBV7-6; J: TRBJ2-5; D: -; CDR3: CASSQLDYQETQYF; DNA: TGTGCCAGCAGCCAACTAGATTACCAAGAGACCCAGTACTTC
size: -; V: TRBV29-1; J: TRBJ1-1; D: TRBD1; CDR3: CSVGLGTGETEAFF; DNA: TGCAGCGTCGGCCTGGGGACAGGGGAGACTGAAGCTTTCTTT
size: once; V: TRBV9; J: TRBJ1-2; D: -; CDR3: CASSVGGSGYGYTF; DNA: TGTGCCAGCAGCGTAGGTGGCTCAGGCTATGGCTACACCTTC
size: -; V: TRBV5-6; J: TRBJ1-1; D: -; CDR3: CASSPAGRGTEAFF; DNA: TGTGCCAGCAGCCCGGCAGGGCGTGGCACTGAAGCTTTCTTT
size: -; V: TRBV10-3; J: TRBJ2-5; D: TRBD2; CDR3: CAISEPYSGGAETQYF; DNA: TGTGCCATCAGTGAGCCGTATAGCGGGGGGGCCGAGACCCAGTACTTC
size: -; V: TRBV4-1; J: TRBJ2-3; D: TRBD2; CDR3: CASSQGRTSGRATSVTQYF; DNA: TGCGCCAGCAGCCAAGGAAGGACTAGCGGGAGGGCAACATCAGTTACGCAGTATTTT
size: -; V: TRBV5-1; J: TRBJ2-7; D: TRBD2; CDR3: CASSGTSGRNFEQYF; DNA: TGCGCCAGCAGCGGAACTAGCGGGAGAAACTTCGAGCAGTACTTC
size: -; V: TRBV7-8; J: TRBJ2-3; D: -; CDR3: CASSLYVIRESTDTQYF; DNA: TGTGCCAGCAGCTTATACGTGATACGGGAGAGCACAGATACGCAGTATTTT
size: -; V: TRBV10-3; J: TRBJ1-2; D: -; CDR3: CAITEQGHHGYTF; DNA: TGTGCCATCACCGAACAGGGTCACCATGGCTACACCTTC
size: -; V: TRBV29-1; J: TRBJ1-1; D: -; CDR3: CSVRNGDTEAFF; DNA: TGCAGCGTTCGAAACGGGGACACTGAAGCTTTCTTT
size: -; V: TRBV19; J: TRBJ2-1; D: TRBD1; CDR3: CASSKPGTGGYNEQFF; DNA: TGTGCCAGTAGTAAACCCGGGACAGGGGGCTACAATGAGCAGTTCTTC
size: -; V: TRBV29-1; J: TRBJ1-4; D: -; CDR3: CSIGEGRGEKLFF; DNA: TGCAGCATTGGGGAGGGGAGGGGTGAAAAACTGTTTTTT
size: -; V: TRBV5-4; J: TRBJ2-7; D: TRBD2; CDR3: CAMTGEGKYEQYF; DNA: TGTGCGATGACCGGGGAGGGAAAATACGAGCAGTACTTC
size: -; V: TRBV7-2; J: TRBJ2-1; D: TRBD2; CDR3: CASSLSGGGGARQFF; DNA: TGTGCCAGCAGCTTAAGTGGGGGCGGGGGGGCCAGGCAGTTCTTC
size: -; V: TRBV6-1; J: TRBJ1-3; D: TRBD1; CDR3: CASTTDRGRGNTIYF; DNA: TGTGCCAGTACTACGGACAGGGGGCGTGGAAACACCATATATTTT
size: -; V: TRBV28; J: TRBJ2-7; D: -; CDR3: CASSLVDGDSYEQYF; DNA: TGTGCCAGCAGTTTGGTTGATGGGGACTCCTACGAGCAGTACTTC
size: -; V: TRBV7-2; J: TRBJ2-3; D: -; CDR3: CASSLTVFHTDTQYF; DNA: TGTGCCAGCAGCTTAACGGTTTTCCACACAGATACGCAGTATTTT
size: -; V: TRBV21-1; J: TRBJ1-4; D: -; CDR3: CACRGRTNEKLFF; DNA: TGTGCCTGTAGGGGGCGTACTAATGAAAAACTGTTTTTT
size: few; V: TRBV13; J: TRBJ1-2; D: -; CDR3: CASSLRAAGCYTF; DNA: TGTGCCAGCAGCTTACGGGCCGCGGGGTGCTACACCTTC
size: -; V: TRBV5-6; J: TRBJ2-5; D: TRBD2; CDR3: CASSLALAEETQYF; DNA: TGTGCCAGCAGCTTGGCCCTAGCGGAAGAGACCCAGTACTTC
size: -; V: TRBV5-5; J: TRBJ1-1; D: TRBD1; CDR3: CASSATGVEAFF; DNA: TGTGCCAGCAGCGCGACAGGGGTGGAGGCTTTCTTT
size: -; V: TRBV9; J: TRBJ2-5; D: TRBD2; CDR3: CASSLAGGSGTQYF; DNA: TGTGCCAGCAGTCTAGCGGGAGGGAGCGGGACCCAGTACTTC
size: -; V: TRBV6-5; J: TRBJ2-7; D: -; CDR3: CASRRDVSYEQYF; DNA: TGTGCCAGCAGGCGGGACGTCTCCTACGAGCAGTACTTC
size: few; V: TRBV5-1; J: TRBJ1-1; D: -; CDR3: CASRPIGERDTEAFF; DNA: TGCGCCAGCAGACCCATAGGAGAGAGGGACACTGAAGCTTTCTTT
size: -; V: TRBV9; J: TRBJ2-1; D: -; CDR3: CASSVEGSREQFF; DNA: TGTGCCAGCAGCGTAGAGGGGTCCCGGGAGCAGTTCTTC
size: -; V: TRBV14; J: TRBJ2-5; D: -; CDR3: CASSQESGGETQYF; DNA: TGTGCCAGCAGCCAAGAATCCGGCGGGGAGACCCAGTACTTC
size: -; V: TRBV25-1; J: TRBJ2-1; D: -; CDR3: CASGAAGQVYNEQFF; DNA: TGTGCCAGCGGTGCGGCGGGGCAAGTCTACAATGAGCAGTTCTTC
size: few; V: TRBV10-3; J: TRBJ2-1; D: TRBD2; CDR3: CATKVGTSAGNEQFF; DNA: TGTGCCACCAAGGTCGGGACTAGCGCTGGCAATGAGCAGTTCTTC
size: -; V: TRBV19; J: TRBJ1-4; D: -; CDR3: CASSSGTSTNEKLFF; DNA: TGTGCCAGTAGTTCCGGGACATCAACTAATGAAAAACTGTTTTTT
size: -; V: TRBV11-2; J: TRBJ2-7; D: TRBD1; CDR3: CASSLSGTGAGEQYF; DNA: TGTGCCAGCAGCTTGAGCGGTACAGGGGCCGGCGAGCAGTACTTC
size: -; V: TRBV6-5; J: TRBJ1-6; D: TRBD1; CDR3: CASSLPGGNNSPLHF; DNA: TGTGCCAGCAGTTTGCCAGGGGGGAATAATTCACCCCTCCACTTT
size: -; V: TRBV19; J: TRBJ2-1; D: -; CDR3: CASSIGAGRGEQFF; DNA: TGTGCCAGTAGTATTGGCGCGGGAAGGGGTGAGCAGTTCTTC
size: -; V: TRBV9; J: TRBJ1-3; D: TRBD1; CDR3: CASSVAPDRGRGNTIYF; DNA: TGTGCCAGCAGCGTAGCTCCTGACAGGGGCAGGGGAAACACCATATATTTT
size: -; V: TRBV9; J: TRBJ2-5; D: -; CDR3: CASSVNQALETQYF; DNA: TGTGCCAGCAGCGTAAATCAGGCGTTAGAGACCCAGTACTTC
size: -; V: TRBV30; J: TRBJ2-7; D: -; CDR3: CAWSVGLLKEQYF; DNA: TGTGCCTGGAGTGTGGGACTGTTAAAAGAGCAGTACTTC
size: -; V: TRBV6-1; J: TRBJ1-5; D: TRBD1; CDR3: CASGQGNQPQHF; DNA: TGTGCCAGCGGACAGGGAAATCAGCCCCAGCATTTT
size: few; V: TRBV7-2; J: TRBJ2-3; D: TRBD2; CDR3: CASSLRAGGRGDTQYF; DNA: TGTGCCAGCAGCTTAAGGGCGGGGGGGAGGGGAGATACGCAGTATTTT
size: -; V: TRBV13; J: TRBJ1-1; D: -; CDR3: CASSLGIGGAEAFF; DNA: TGTGCCAGCAGCTTAGGTATTGGAGGGGCTGAAGCTTTCTTT
size: few; V: TRBV7-9; J: TRBJ1-1; D: -; CDR3: CASSLGQVDTEAFF; DNA: TGTGCCAGCAGCTTAGGACAGGTGGACACTGAAGCTTTCTTT
size: -; V: TRBV27; J: TRBJ1-2; D: -; CDR3: CASTRIGGSEYTF; DNA: TGTGCCAGCACCCGAATTGGGGGGTCAGAATACACCTTC